Below are 27 T cell receptor beta chains sequenced from a single sample in a study of T cells in Graves' hyperthyroidism and ophthalmopathy. RNA transcripts were the template for amplifying TCR beta CDR3 regions. The TCR CDR3 first-round RT-PCR relied on the HTBI primer set. One entry per CDR3 protein results from TCRdb running MiXCR on the multiplex PCR reads. Found here are around 380,000 distinct CDR3 sequences, 13% of them singletons; the top ten hold around 21%. Sequencing was performed on blood. The receptor source for this set is a man aged 25-45 years with Graves' hyperthyroidism that later progressed to Graves' ophthalmopathy.

V usage is TRBV9 and J usage is TRBJ2-3, with D possibly matching TRBD1 (5 bases). With 2 bases removed from V and 1 base from J, the gap between germline ends came to 14 bases. This CDR3 region has 16 residues. The V gene's germline CDR1 is SGDLS and CDR2 YYNGEE. CDR3 bases: TGTGCCAGCAGCGTTGATCGGACACCTCGCACAGATACGCAGTATTTT. Translating it yields CASSVDRTPRTDTQYF.

This chain links TRBV19 with TRBJ2-2; unclear D gene. The CDR3 covers 12 residues. Trimming took 3 bases from V and 1 from J, leaving 0 bases between them. Germline values: CDR1 LNHDA, CDR2 SQIVND (reference sequence). The CDR3 is CASSMNTGELFF. In DNA form, the CDR3 reads TGTGCCAGTAGTATGAACACCGGGGAGCTGTTTTTT.

The chain is built from TRBV10-3 and TRBJ2-4, with 10 positions matching TRBD1. Unmatched junction bases numbered 2, after V lost 5 bases and J lost 7 bases. CDR3 length: 13 amino acids. Germline lookup yields CDR1 ENHRY and CDR2 SYGVKD. Written as DNA, the CDR3 is TGTGCCATCAGTCCGGACAGGGGGAACATTCAGTACTTC. It codes for CAISPDRGNIQYF.

This clonotype was found many times. This chain joins TRBV15 and TRBJ2-5; 7 positions agree with TRBD2. The CDR3 has 17 amino acids. The V segment lost 1 base and the J segment 0 bases; nucleotides outside the gene matches: 8. CDR1 LNHNV and CDR2 YYDKDF come from the germline V gene (reference sequence). CDR3 bases: TGTGCCACCAGCAGAGCCGGGAGGCGGGGGAACCAAGAGACCCAGTACTTC. This sequence encodes CATSRAGRRGNQETQYF.

This clonotype was recorded at least ten times. The rearrangement joins TRBV12-3 or TRBV12-4 to TRBJ1-2; D ambiguous. V was shortened by 5 bases and J by 0 bases, with 13 bases between the two germline ends. The CDR3 totals 15 residues. CDR3 protein: CASSLGPKANYGYTF. CDR3 DNA sequence: TGTGCCAGCAGTCTAGGACCCAAGGCTAACTATGGCTACACCTTC.

The J gene is TRBJ2-7, the V gene TRBV27; 7 bases align to TRBD1. Losses at the gene ends were 2 bases for V and 3 bases for J; bases not matched to a gene: 7. The CDR3 extends over 15 amino acids. Germline lookup yields CDR1 MNHEY and CDR2 SMNVEV (reference sequence). The CDR3 reads CASSLGVRGNYEQYF. The CDR3 coding sequence is TGTGCCAGCAGTTTAGGGGTCAGGGGGAACTACGAGCAGTACTTC.

This clonotype was recorded at least ten times. This chain joins TRBV7-8 and TRBJ1-2, with D possibly being TRBD1 (5 bases). Trimming removed 4 bases at V and 6 bases at J, with 18 bases between. From germline, CDR1 is SGHVS and CDR2 FQNEAQ. This CDR3 is 15 amino acids long. CDR3 in DNA: TGTGCCAGCAGCTCGCCAGGGACGCGAACTAATGGCTACACCTTC. This codes for CASSSPGTRTNGYTF.

The chain couples TRBV7-2 to TRBJ2-1; 12 bases fit TRBD2. Germline V lookup: CDR1 SGHTA, CDR2 FQGNSA. J gave up 9 bases and V 1 base, and 7 bases lay outside the gene matches. This CDR3 region has 16 residues. Here the CDR3 DNA reads TGTGCCAGCAGCTTAGGTGCTAGCGGGGGGGCGGGTGAGCAGTTCTTC. Its protein product is CASSLGASGGAGEQFF. The full variable domain, in which reference TRBV7-2 and TRBJ2-1 provide the parts outside the CDR3, is GAGVSQSPSNKVTEKGKDVELRCDPISGHTALYWYRQSLGQGLEFLIYFQGNSAPDKSGLPSDRFSAERTGGSVSTLTIQRTQQEDSAVYLCASSLGASGGAGEQFFGPGTRLTVL.

This clonotype was observed many times. The rearrangement joins TRBV12-3 or TRBV12-4 to TRBJ1-5; D unclear. CDR3 size: 15 residues. Trimming cost V 1 base and J 0 bases, with 7 bases left between them. The CDR3 protein is CASSLEGNSNQPQHF. The DNA of the CDR3 is TGTGCCAGCAGTTTAGAAGGGAATAGCAATCAGCCCCAGCATTTT.

At least ten counts were recorded for this clonotype. The chain recombines TRBV20-1 with TRBJ2-1, with 8 bases lining up with TRBD2. Looked up from germline, CDR1 is DFQATT and CDR2 is SNEGSKA (reference sequence). The CDR3 spans 16 residues. V was clipped by 4 bases and J by 4 bases; unmatched bases: 12. This CDR3 reads CSANLRLATIYNEQFF. CDR3 sequence (DNA): TGCAGTGCTAATCTGCGACTAGCGACCATATACAATGAGCAGTTCTTC.

This chain joins TRBV5-4 and TRBJ1-4; D is possibly TRBD1 (5 bases). The CDR3 is made up of 15 amino acids. Trimming shortened V by 4 bases and J by 0 bases, and 10 bases separated the two germline ends. Per germline, CDR1 SGHNT and CDR2 YYREEE (reference sequence). The CDR3 sequence is CASSIRQPTNEKLFF. CDR3 sequence (DNA): TGTGCCAGCAGCATCCGACAGCCAACTAATGAAAAACTGTTTTTT.

This chain links TRBV5-4 with TRBJ2-3; D gene unclear. CDR1 is SGHNT and CDR2 is YYREEE in the germline V gene (reference sequence). V was cut by 1 base and J by 2 bases, with 11 bases left in between. This CDR3 has 15 residues. The CDR3 DNA reads TGTGCCAGCAGCTTGCATGACTGGTACACAGATACGCAGTATTTT. This translates into CASSLHDWYTDTQYF.

This clonotype has a count of ten or more. The V and J genes are TRBV27 and TRBJ2-2, with D possibly matching TRBD1 (8 bases). The CDR3 runs 16 residues. Germline V gives CDR1 MNHEY, CDR2 SMNVEV (reference sequence). With 5 bases removed from V and 5 bases from J, the gap between germline ends came to 18 bases. The CDR3 here is CASSPGQGGWTGELFF. The CDR3, as DNA: TGTGCCAGCAGTCCCGGACAGGGAGGGTGGACCGGGGAGCTGTTTTTT.

This clonotype occurred once. This chain uses TRBV6-4 with TRBJ1-2; TRBD1 is a possible D gene (6 bases). V dropped 5 bases and J dropped 3 bases, with 19 bases sitting between them. Per germline, CDR1 MRHNA and CDR2 SNTAGT. This CDR3 is 16 amino acids long. The CDR3 protein is CASSKGGRVGDYGYTF. The CDR3 DNA reads as TGTGCCAGCAGTAAAGGGGGGAGGGTAGGAGACTATGGCTACACCTTC.

This chain uses TRBV5-1 with TRBJ2-1; 10 nucleotides line up with TRBD2. The V and J ends lost 4 bases and 7 bases, in that order; junction bases with no gene match: 8. The CDR3 contains 15 residues. CDR1 is SGHRS, CDR2 YFSETQ, per germline. This CDR3 is CASSMVASGGNEQFF. The CDR3 region has the DNA TGCGCCAGCAGCATGGTGGCTAGCGGGGGAAATGAGCAGTTCTTC.

As concerns this clonotype: The junction and the germline gene differ at one end; a read error may be behind it. The V and J genes are TRBV24-1 and TRBJ2-2; D possibly corresponds to TRBD1 (6 bases). The CDR3 is 17 amino acids. The germline CDR1 and CDR2 sequences are KGHDR and SFDVKD. The CDR3 is CATSAPQGQLSTGELFF. The CDR3 DNA sequence: TGTGCCACCAGTGCTCCCCAGGGGCAATTGTCAACCGGGGAACTGTTTTTT.

This clonotype was observed at least ten times. The chain employs TRBV7-6 and TRBJ1-3; 7 bases fit TRBD1. CDR1 is SGHVS, CDR2 FNYEAQ, per germline. With 5 bases clipped from V and 0 bases from J, the junction kept 7 bases outside the gene matches. The length of the CDR3 is 16 residues. The CDR3 sequence is CASSIDRDRSGNTIYF. As DNA, the CDR3 is TGTGCCAGCAGCATAGACAGGGACCGCTCTGGAAACACCATATATTTT.

This clonotype was seen more than once but under ten times. A much larger clonotype is one base distant, so this may be a read error. This sequence joins TRBV2 and TRBJ2-3, with D maybe TRBD2 (6 bases). The CDR3 has 14 amino acids. Per germline, CDR1 SNHLY and CDR2 FYNNEI. In DNA form, the CDR3 reads TGTACCAGCAGTGCGGGCGGGGGCACAGATACGCAGTATTTT. Amino acid sequence: CTSSAGGGTDTQYF.

The gene calls are TRBV6-1 and TRBJ1-1; D is ambiguous. CDR3 size: 13 residues. Trimming removed 6 bases from V and 1 base from J, with 9 bases in between. The germline CDR1 and CDR2 sequences are MNHNS and SASEGT. CDR3 sequence (DNA): TGTGCCAGCAGGTCGGATACGAACACTGAAGCTTTCTTT. As protein: CASRSDTNTEAFF.

This clonotype has only a few counts. The gene calls are TRBV27 and TRBJ2-7; D call uncertain. Trimming shortened V by 2 bases and J by 6 bases, and 11 bases separated the two germline ends. The germline gives CDR1 MNHEY, CDR2 SMNVEV (reference sequence). The CDR3 runs 13 residues. CDR3 in DNA: TGTGCCAGCAGTTTAGAATCCGGATCCGAGCAGTACTTC. This sequence encodes CASSLESGSEQYF.

This sequence joins TRBV19 and TRBJ1-5; unclear D gene. V was shortened by 5 bases and J by 0 bases, with 11 bases between the two germline ends. The CDR3 spans 15 residues. Germline V gene sequence: CDR1 LNHDA, CDR2 SQIVND (reference sequence). The chain's CDR3 is CASSRGKYSNQPQHF. CDR3 DNA sequence: TGTGCCAGTAGTCGGGGAAAATATAGCAATCAGCCCCAGCATTTT.

This clonotype was recorded many times. V and J are TRBV28 and TRBJ1-1; D is uncertain. Germline CDR1 is MDHEN and CDR2 is SYDVKM. V lost 4 bases and J 0 bases, leaving 12 bases between the germline ends. CDR3 size: 15 residues. As DNA, the CDR3 is TGTGCCAGCAGTTCATACGACTACCTGAACACTGAAGCTTTCTTT. Its translation: CASSSYDYLNTEAFF.

Many counts were recorded for this clonotype. The rearrangement joins TRBV24-1 to TRBJ1-5; no clear D. This CDR3 contains 16 residues. V was shortened by 12 bases and J by 0 bases, with 20 bases between the two germline ends. The V gene's germline CDR1 is KGHDR and CDR2 SFDVKD. The CDR3 region has the DNA TGTGCCCCCGTAGGGTGTGAGAGACTTAGCAATCAGCCCCAGCATTTT. It codes for CAPVGCERLSNQPQHF.

The table lists this clonotype with many counts. The V call is TRBV12-3 or TRBV12-4, the J call TRBJ2-2, with 7 bases fitting TRBD1. The V gene end was trimmed by 6 bases and the J gene end by 6 bases; junction bases not matched to a gene: 10. The CDR3 is made up of 15 amino acids. The CDR3 nucleotides are TGTGCCAGCAGCCTCAACAGGGGTGTGGCCGGGGAGCTGTTTTTT. It is translated as CASSLNRGVAGELFF.

The chain has TRBV7-9 and TRBJ2-7, with 9 bases matching TRBD2. V was clipped by 2 bases and J by 2 bases; unmatched bases: 7. The CDR3 consists of 16 residues. The germline V gene has CDR1 SEHNR and CDR2 FQNEAQ (reference sequence). Here the CDR3 reads CASSLRPSGVTYEQYF. CDR3 coding DNA: TGTGCCAGCAGCTTACGGCCTAGCGGGGTAACCTACGAGCAGTACTTC.

The rearrangement links TRBV24-1 to TRBJ1-6; D remains ambiguous. The V end was cut by 11 bases, the J end by 6 bases, with 7 bases between. Germline V CDR1 and CDR2: KGHDR, SFDVKD. This CDR3 comprises 11 residues. The CDR3 is CARWGNSPLHF. Written as DNA, the CDR3 is TGTGCCAGATGGGGTAATTCACCCCTCCACTTT.

This clonotype was found once. One base away lies a much larger clone, so this may be a sequencing read error. The missing conserved phenylalanine or tryptophan at the end of this CDR3 makes a read error likely. This chain uses TRBV7-2 with TRBJ1-1; 9 bases are a match to TRBD1. The germline CDR1 and CDR2 sequences are SGHTA and FQGNSA. This CDR3 spans 15 amino acids. Unmatched junction bases numbered 7, after V lost 2 bases and J lost 6 bases. The CDR3 reads CASSLRDRALAEAFY. Written as DNA, the CDR3 is TGTGCCAGCAGCTTAAGGGACAGGGCGTTGGCTGAAGCTTTCTAT.